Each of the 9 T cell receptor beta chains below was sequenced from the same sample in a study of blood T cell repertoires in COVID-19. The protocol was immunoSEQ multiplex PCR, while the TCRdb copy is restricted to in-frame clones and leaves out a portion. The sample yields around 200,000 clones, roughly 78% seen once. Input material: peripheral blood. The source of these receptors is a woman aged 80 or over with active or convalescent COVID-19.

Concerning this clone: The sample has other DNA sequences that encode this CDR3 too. The DNA for the CDR3 is TGTGCCAGCAGCCAAGATCCGGGGTTAGGCTACACCTTC. Residues: CASSQDPGLGYTF. The chain uses TRBV3-1 (or the pseudogene TRBV3-2) and TRBJ1-2, with D unresolved. CDR3 length: 13 amino acids. The V end was cut by 0 bases, the J end by 8 bases, with 10 bases between. In germline, CDR1 is LGHDT, CDR2 YNNKEL (reference sequence).

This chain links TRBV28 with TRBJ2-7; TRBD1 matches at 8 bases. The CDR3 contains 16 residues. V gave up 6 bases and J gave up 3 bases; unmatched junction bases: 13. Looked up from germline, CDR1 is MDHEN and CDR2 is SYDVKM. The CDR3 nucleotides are TGTGCCAGCAGAAAATCACGGACAGGGCCCGTCTACGAGCAGTACTTC. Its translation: CASRKSRTGPVYEQYF. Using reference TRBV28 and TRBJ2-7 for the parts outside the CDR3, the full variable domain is DVKVTQSSRYLVKRTGEKVFLECVQDMDHENMFWYRQDPGLGLRLIYFSYDVKMKEKGDIPEGYSVSREKKERFSLILESASTNQTSMYLCASRKSRTGPVYEQYFGPGTRLTVT.

The CDR3 sequence is CASSLVASGYTF. The CDR3 coding sequence is TGTGCCAGCAGTTTAGTAGCCAGTGGCTACACCTTC. This sequence joins TRBV28 and TRBJ1-2; D not certain. CDR1 and CDR2 (germline): MDHEN, SYDVKM. CDR3 length: 12 amino acids. V shed 2 bases and J shed 7 bases, with 8 bases lying between them.

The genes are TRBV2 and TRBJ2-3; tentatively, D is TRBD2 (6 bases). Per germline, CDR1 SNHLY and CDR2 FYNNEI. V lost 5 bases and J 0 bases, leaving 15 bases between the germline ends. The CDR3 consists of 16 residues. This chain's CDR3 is CASSQGLTASTDTQYF. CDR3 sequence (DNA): TGTGCCAGCAGTCAAGGACTAACCGCTAGCACAGATACGCAGTATTTT.

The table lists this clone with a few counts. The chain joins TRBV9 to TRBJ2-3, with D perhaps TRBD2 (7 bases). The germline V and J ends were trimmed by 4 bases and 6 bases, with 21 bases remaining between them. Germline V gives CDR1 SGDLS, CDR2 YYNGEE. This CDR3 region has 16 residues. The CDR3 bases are TGTGCCAGCAGCTCAAGGGGGGACTACGGAGGGGATACGCAGTATTTT. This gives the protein CASSSRGDYGGDTQYF.

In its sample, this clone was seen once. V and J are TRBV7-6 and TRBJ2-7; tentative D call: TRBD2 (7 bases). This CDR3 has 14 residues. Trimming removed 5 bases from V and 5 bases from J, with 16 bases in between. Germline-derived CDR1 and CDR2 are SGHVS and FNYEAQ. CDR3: CASSPTWGGNEQYF. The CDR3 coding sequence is TGTGCCAGCAGCCCCACTTGGGGGGGCAACGAGCAGTACTTC.

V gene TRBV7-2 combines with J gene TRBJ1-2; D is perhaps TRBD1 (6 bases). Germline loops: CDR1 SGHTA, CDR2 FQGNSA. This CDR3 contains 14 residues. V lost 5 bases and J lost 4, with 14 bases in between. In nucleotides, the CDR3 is TGTGCCAGCAGCCCCCGCGGACAGACCTATGGCTACACCTTC. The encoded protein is CASSPRGQTYGYTF.

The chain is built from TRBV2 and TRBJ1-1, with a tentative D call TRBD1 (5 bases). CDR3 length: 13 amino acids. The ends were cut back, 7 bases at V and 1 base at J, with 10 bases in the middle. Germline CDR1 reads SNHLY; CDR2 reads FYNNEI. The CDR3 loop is CASKGRENTEAFF. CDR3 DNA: TGTGCCAGCAAGGGCAGGGAGAACACTGAAGCTTTCTTT.

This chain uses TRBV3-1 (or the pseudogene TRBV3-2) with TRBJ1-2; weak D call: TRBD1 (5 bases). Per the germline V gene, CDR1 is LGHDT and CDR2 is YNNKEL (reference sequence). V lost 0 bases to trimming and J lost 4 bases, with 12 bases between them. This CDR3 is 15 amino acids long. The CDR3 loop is CASSQDFGARYGYTF. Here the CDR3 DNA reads TGTGCCAGCAGCCAAGATTTTGGGGCCCGCTATGGCTACACCTTC.